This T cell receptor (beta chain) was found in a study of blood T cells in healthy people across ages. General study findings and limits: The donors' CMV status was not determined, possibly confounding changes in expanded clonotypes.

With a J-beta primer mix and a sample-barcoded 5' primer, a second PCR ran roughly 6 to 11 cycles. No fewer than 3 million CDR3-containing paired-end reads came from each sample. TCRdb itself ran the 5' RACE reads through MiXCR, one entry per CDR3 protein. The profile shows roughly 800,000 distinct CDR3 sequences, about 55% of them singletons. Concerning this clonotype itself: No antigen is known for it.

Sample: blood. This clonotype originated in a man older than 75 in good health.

Written as DNA, the CDR3 is TGCAGTGCTAGAGTGGCAGGGAGCTCCTACGAGCAGTACTTC. Protein product: CSARVAGSSYEQYF. The chain has TRBV20-1 and TRBJ2-7; D could derive from TRBD1 or TRBD2 (5 bases each). CDR1 and CDR2 (germline): DFQATT, SNEGSKA (reference sequence). CDR3 length: 14 amino acids. Trimming stripped 1 base from V and 0 bases from J, with 10 bases between.